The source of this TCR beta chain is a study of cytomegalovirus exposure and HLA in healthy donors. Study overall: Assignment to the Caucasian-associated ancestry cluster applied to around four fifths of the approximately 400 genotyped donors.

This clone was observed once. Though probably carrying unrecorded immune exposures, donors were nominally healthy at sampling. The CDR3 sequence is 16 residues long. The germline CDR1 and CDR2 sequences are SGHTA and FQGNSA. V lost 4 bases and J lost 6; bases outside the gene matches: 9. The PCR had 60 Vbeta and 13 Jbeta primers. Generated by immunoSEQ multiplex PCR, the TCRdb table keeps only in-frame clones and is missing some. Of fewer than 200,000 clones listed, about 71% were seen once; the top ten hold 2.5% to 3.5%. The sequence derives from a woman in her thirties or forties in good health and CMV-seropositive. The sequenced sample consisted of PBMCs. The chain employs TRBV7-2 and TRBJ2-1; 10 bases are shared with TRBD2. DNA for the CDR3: TGTGCCAGCAGCTCCCCGGCGGTAGCGGGGGGCAATGAGCAGTTCTTC. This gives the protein CASSSPAVAGGNEQFF.